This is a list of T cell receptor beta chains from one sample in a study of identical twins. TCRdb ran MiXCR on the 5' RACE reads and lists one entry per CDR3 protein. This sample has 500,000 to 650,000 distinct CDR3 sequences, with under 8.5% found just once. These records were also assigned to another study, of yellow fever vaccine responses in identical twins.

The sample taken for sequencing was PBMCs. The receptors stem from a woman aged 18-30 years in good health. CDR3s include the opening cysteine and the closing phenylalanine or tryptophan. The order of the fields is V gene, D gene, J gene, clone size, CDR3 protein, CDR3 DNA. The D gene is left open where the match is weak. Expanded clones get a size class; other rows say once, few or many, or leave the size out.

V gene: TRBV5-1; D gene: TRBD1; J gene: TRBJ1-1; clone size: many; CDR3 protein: CASSLGSAGGRTEAFF; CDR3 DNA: TGCGCCAGCAGCTTGGGGTCCGCAGGGGGCCGCACTGAAGCTTTCTTT
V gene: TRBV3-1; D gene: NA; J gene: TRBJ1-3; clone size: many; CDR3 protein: CASRRDSGNTIYF; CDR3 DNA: TGTGCCAGCCGGCGAGACTCTGGAAACACCATATATTTT
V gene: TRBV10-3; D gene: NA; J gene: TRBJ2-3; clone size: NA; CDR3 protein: CAISEALTDTQYF; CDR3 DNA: TGTGCCATCAGTGAGGCTCTCACAGATACGCAGTATTTT
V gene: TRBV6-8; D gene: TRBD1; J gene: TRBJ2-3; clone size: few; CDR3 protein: CASSGTENSTDTQYF; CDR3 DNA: TGTGCCAGCAGTGGGACAGAGAACAGCACAGATACGCAGTATTTT
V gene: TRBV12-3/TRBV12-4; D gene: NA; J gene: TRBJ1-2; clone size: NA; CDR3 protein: CASTQGAPGGYTF; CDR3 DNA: TGTGCCAGCACCCAGGGCGCGCCCGGTGGCTACACCTTC
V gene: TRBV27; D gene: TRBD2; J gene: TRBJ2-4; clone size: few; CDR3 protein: CASGGSNIQYF; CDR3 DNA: TGTGCCAGCGGCGGGAGTAACATTCAGTACTTC
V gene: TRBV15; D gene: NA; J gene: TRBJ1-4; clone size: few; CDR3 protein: CATSREGQPGQKLFF; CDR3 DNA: TGTGCCACCAGCAGAGAGGGTCAGCCAGGGCAAAAACTGTTTTTT
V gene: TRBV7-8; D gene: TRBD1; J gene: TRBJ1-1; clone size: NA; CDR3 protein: CASSQPGQANTEAFF; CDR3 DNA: TGTGCCAGCAGCCAGCCGGGACAGGCGAACACTGAAGCTTTCTTT
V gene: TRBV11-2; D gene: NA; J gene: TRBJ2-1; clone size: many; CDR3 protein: CASSLDRGTGVREQFF; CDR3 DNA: TGTGCCAGCAGCTTAGACCGCGGGACTGGTGTTAGGGAGCAGTTCTTC
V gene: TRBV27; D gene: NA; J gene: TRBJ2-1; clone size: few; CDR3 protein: CASSFRGFGDEQFF; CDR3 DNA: TGTGCCAGCAGTTTTCGGGGTTTTGGCGATGAGCAGTTCTTC
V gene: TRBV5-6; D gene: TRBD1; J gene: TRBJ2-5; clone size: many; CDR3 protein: CASSFRTGQRETQYF; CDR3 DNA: TGTGCCAGCAGCTTCCGGACAGGGCAGCGAGAGACCCAGTACTTC
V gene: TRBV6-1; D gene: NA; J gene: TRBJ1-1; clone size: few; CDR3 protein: CASGSGRSTEAFF; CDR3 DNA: TGTGCCAGCGGGTCAGGGAGGAGCACTGAAGCTTTCTTT
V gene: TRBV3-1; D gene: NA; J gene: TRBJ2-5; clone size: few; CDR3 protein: CASSQDLAEDETQYF; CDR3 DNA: TGTGCCAGCAGCCAAGATTTGGCAGAGGACGAGACCCAGTACTTC
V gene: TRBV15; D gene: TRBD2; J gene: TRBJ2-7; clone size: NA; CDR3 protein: CATSRSSRGDYEQYF; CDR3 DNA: TGTGCCACCAGCCGCTCCTCGCGGGGGGATTACGAGCAGTACTTC
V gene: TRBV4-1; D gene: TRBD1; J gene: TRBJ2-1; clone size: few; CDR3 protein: CASSQEKGQKYNEQFF; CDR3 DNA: TGCGCCAGCAGCCAAGAGAAGGGACAGAAATACAATGAGCAGTTCTTC
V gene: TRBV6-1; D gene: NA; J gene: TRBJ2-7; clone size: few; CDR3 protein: CASSASGTTSYEQYF; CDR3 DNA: TGTGCCAGCAGTGCCTCCGGGACGACTTCCTACGAGCAGTACTTC
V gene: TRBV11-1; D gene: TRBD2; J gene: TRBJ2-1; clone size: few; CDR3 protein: CASSLGLALAGTQLDEQFF; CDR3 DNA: TGTGCCAGCAGCTTAGGACTAGCGCTAGCGGGGACCCAATTAGATGAGCAGTTCTTC
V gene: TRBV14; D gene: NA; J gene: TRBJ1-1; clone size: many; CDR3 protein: CASSQSGLEAFF; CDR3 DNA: TGTGCCAGCAGCCAGTCAGGGCTCGAAGCTTTCTTT
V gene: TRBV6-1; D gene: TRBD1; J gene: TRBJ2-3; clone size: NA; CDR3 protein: CASRGRQGTGTDTQYF; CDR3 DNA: TGTGCCAGCAGAGGACGACAGGGGACCGGCACAGATACGCAGTATTTT
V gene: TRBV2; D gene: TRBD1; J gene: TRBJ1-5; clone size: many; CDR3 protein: CASGQGGNQPQHF; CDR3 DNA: TGTGCCAGCGGCCAGGGGGGCAATCAGCCCCAGCATTTT
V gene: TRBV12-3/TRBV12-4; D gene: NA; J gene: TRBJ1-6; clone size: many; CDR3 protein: CASSPLNSPLHF; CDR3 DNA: TGTGCCAGCAGTCCCCTTAATTCACCCCTCCACTTT
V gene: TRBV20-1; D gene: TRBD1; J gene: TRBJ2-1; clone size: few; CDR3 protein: CSAIARDRGYNEQFF; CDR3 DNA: TGCAGTGCTATCGCTCGGGACAGGGGCTACAATGAGCAGTTCTTC
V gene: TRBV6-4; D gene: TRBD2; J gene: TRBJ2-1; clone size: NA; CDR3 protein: CASSAAGGPVRGEQFF; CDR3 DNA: TGTGCCAGCAGTGCCGCGGGGGGGCCGGTTCGGGGTGAGCAGTTCTTC
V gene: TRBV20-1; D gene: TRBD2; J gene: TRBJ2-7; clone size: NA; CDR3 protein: CSAKVGTSLYEQYF; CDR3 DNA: TGCAGTGCTAAGGTCGGGACTAGCCTCTACGAGCAGTACTTC
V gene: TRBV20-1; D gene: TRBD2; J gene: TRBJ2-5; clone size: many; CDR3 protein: CSAPNRGGRETQYF; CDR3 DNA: TGCAGTGCTCCAAATCGGGGGGGCCGGGAGACCCAGTACTTC
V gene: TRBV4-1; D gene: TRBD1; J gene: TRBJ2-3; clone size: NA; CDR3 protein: CASSQDGTGGPDTQYF; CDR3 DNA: TGCGCCAGCAGCCAAGACGGGACAGGGGGCCCGGATACGCAGTATTTT
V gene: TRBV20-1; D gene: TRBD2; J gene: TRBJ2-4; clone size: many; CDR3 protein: CSARGLAGAKNIQYF; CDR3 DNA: TGCAGTGCGAGGGGACTAGCGGGAGCCAAAAACATTCAGTACTTC
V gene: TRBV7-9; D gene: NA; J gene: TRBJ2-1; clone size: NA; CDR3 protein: CASSLGLDWAFF; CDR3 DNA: TGTGCCAGCAGCTTGGGTTTGGATTGGGCTTTCTTC
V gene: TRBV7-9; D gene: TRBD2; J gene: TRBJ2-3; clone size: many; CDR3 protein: CASSRWTSGTDTQYF; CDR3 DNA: TGTGCCAGCAGCCGGTGGACTAGCGGCACAGATACGCAGTATTTT
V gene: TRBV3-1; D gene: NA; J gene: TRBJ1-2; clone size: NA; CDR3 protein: CASSQGVEGLRGYTF; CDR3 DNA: TGTGCCAGCAGCCAAGGAGTCGAGGGTTTGAGGGGCTACACCTTC
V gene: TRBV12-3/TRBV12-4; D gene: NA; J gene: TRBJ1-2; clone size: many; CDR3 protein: CASSLYDRVYGYTF; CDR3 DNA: TGTGCCAGCAGTCTCTATGACAGAGTCTATGGCTACACCTTC
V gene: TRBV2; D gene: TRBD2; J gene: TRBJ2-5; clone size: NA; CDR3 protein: CASRGSGTPQETQYF; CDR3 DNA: TGTGCCAGCAGGGGTAGCGGGACTCCCCAAGAGACCCAGTACTTC
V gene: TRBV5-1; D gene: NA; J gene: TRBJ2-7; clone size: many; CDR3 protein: CASSSGSSYEQYF; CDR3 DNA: TGTGCCAGCAGCTCCGGGAGCTCCTACGAGCAGTACTTC
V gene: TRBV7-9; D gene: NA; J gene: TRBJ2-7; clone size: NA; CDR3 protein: CASSSGGVGHSPYEQYF; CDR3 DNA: TGTGCCAGCAGCTCGGGGGGTGTGGGACACTCGCCCTACGAGCAGTACTTC
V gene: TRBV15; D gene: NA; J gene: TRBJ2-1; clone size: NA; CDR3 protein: CATSREIYNEQFF; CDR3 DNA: TGTGCCACCAGCAGAGAAATTTACAATGAGCAGTTCTTC
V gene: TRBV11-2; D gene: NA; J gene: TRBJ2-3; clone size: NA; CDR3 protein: CASSLVVADGDTQYF; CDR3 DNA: TGTGCCAGCAGCTTAGTTGTTGCAGACGGAGATACGCAGTATTTT
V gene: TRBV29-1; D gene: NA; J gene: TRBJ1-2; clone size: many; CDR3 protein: CSAQGRVPGYTF; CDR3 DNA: TGCAGCGCACAGGGACGGGTACCGGGCTACACCTTC
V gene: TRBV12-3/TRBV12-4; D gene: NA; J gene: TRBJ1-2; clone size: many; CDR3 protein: CASSLWVGNYGYTF; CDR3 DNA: TGTGCCAGCAGTTTATGGGTGGGCAACTATGGCTACACCTTC
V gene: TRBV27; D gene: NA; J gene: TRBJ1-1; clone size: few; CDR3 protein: CASSYQSSYGAFF; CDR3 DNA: TGTGCCAGCAGTTATCAGAGCAGCTACGGGGCTTTCTTT
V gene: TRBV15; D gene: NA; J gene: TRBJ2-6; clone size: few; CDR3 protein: CATSRDSAGANVLTF; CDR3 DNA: TGTGCCACCAGCAGGGACTCGGCTGGGGCCAACGTCCTGACTTTC
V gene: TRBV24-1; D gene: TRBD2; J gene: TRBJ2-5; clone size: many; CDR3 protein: CATRAAGGQETQYF; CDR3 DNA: TGTGCCACCAGAGCGGCGGGGGGGCAAGAGACCCAGTACTTC
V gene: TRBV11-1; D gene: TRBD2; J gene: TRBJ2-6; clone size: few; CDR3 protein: CASSDKERGYLSGANVLTF; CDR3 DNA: TGTGCCAGCAGCGACAAAGAGCGGGGTTACCTCTCTGGGGCCAACGTCCTGACTTTC
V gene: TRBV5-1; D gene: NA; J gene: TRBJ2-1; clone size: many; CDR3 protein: CASSLVDATYNEQFF; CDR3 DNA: TGCGCCAGCAGCTTGGTGGACGCAACCTACAATGAGCAGTTCTTC
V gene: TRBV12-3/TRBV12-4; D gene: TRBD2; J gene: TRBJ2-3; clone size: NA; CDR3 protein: CASNIGGVADTQYF; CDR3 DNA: TGTGCCAGCAATATCGGGGGGGTGGCAGATACGCAGTATTTT
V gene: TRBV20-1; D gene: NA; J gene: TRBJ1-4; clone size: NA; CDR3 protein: CSASQAGGTNEKLFF; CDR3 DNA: TGCAGTGCTTCCCAAGCGGGGGGGACAAATGAAAAACTGTTTTTT
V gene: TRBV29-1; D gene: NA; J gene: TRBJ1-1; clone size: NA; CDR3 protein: CSVDRREGVGTEAFF; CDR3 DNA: TGCAGCGTTGACCGGCGGGAGGGGGTCGGCACTGAAGCTTTCTTT
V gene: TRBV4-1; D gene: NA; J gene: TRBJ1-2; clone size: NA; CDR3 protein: CASSQEGGPDYGYTF; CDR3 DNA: TGCGCCAGCAGCCAAGAAGGCGGCCCGGACTATGGCTACACCTTC
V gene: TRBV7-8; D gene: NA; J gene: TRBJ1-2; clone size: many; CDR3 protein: CASSFGDYGYTF; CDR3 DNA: TGTGCCAGCAGCTTCGGGGACTATGGCTACACCTTC
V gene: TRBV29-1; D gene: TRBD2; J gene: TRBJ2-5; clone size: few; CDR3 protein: CSAPTSGKSETQYF; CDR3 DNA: TGCAGCGCTCCTACTAGCGGGAAATCGGAGACCCAGTACTTC
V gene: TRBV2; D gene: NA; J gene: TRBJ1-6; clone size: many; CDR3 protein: CASSVEGPFYNSPLHF; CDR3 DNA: TGTGCCAGCAGTGTGGAAGGGCCTTTCTATAATTCACCCCTCCACTTT
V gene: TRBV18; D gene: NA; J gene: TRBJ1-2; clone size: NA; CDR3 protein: CASSPTNTGNGYTF; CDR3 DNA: TGTGCCAGCTCACCAACAAATACAGGGAACGGCTACACCTTC
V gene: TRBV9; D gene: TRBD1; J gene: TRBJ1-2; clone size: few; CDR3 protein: CASSVPPEQGRYTF; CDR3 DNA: TGTGCCAGCAGCGTTCCTCCGGAACAGGGGCGCTACACCTTC
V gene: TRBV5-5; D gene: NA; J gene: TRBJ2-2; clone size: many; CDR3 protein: CASSLEGGWAGELFF; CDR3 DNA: TGTGCCAGCAGCTTGGAAGGAGGGTGGGCCGGGGAGCTGTTTTTT
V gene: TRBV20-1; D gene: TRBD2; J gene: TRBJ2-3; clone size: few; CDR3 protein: CSLAGDRGTDTQYF; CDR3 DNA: TGCAGTTTAGCGGGAGATCGGGGCACAGATACGCAGTATTTT
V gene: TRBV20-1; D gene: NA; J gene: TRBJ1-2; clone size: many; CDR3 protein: CSARDGEAHTF; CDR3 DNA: TGCAGTGCTAGAGATGGGGAGGCTCACACCTTC